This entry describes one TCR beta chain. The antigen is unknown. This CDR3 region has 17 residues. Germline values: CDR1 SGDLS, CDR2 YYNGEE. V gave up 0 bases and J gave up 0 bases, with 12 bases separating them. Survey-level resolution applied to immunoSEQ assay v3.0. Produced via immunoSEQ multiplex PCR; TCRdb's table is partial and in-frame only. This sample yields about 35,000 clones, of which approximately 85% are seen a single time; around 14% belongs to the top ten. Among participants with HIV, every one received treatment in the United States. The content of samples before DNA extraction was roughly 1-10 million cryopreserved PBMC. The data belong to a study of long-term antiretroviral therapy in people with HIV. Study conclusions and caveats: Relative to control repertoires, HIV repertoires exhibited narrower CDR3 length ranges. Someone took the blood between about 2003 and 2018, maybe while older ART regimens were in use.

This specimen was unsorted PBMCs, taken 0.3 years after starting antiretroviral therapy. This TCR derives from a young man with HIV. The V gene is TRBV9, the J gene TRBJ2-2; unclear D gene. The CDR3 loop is CASSVATATPNTGELFF. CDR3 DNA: TGTGCCAGCAGCGTAGCTACGGCAACCCCGAACACCGGGGAGCTGTTTTTT.